The rows below give T cell receptor beta chains drawn from one sample of a study of blood T cells in healthy people across ages. TCRdb re-called the 5' RACE reads with MiXCR, one entry per CDR3 protein. The data contain approximately 900,000 distinct CDR3 sequences, around 49% of them seen just once; the ten biggest clones take up roughly 13%. The sequenced material came from blood. Receptors were obtained from a man aged 25-45 years in good health. Each CDR3 is given with its conserved first and last residue.

v_call cdr3_aa
TRBV9 CASSVGGGNSYEQYF
TRBV16 CASSPDTRYGYTF
TRBV29-1 CSVAGNTDTQYF
TRBV6-2/TRBV6-3 CASSYRSSGGEQFF
TRBV6-1 CASSEKGLSYNEQFF
TRBV29-1 CSVEGRRGLSSYNEQYF
TRBV2 CASSGSTGAFYEQYF
TRBV12-3/TRBV12-4 CASSKAGINYGYTF
TRBV28 CASSLNPGLAGGYGDNEQFF
TRBV7-9 CASSLNSFSTDTQYF
TRBV7-9 CASSLYGGEDTQYF
TRBV20-1 CSALGGIPYEQYF
TRBV6-5 CASSYRGAEAFF
TRBV5-1 CASSWESGGYEQYF
TRBV20-1 CSAAGQLLAYEQYF
TRBV20-1 CSAGPPRGGTGELFF
TRBV5-1 CASSPDLVSPYEQYF
TRBV13 CASCLRAGGNEQYF
TRBV20-1 CSARTWTGNNEQFF
TRBV6-1 CASSVLGTDTYEQYF
TRBV14 CASSPTMRRLFF
TRBV7-2 CASSFNFNGQFF
TRBV7-2 CASSFIPISVQETQYF
TRBV20-1 CSASGYGNTEAFF
TRBV7-2 CASSRPGRGEKLFF
TRBV10-3 CAISESSYGYTF
TRBV7-2 CASSSDRELGTQYF
TRBV6-4 CASKLTGVDVPYGYTF
TRBV5-1 CASSLDRTHEQYF
TRBV29-1 CSVGAGVGSDTQYF
TRBV20-1 CSAKEDVYGYTF
TRBV30 CAWGPTSDFTDTQYF
TRBV7-2 CASSIFMDQPQHF
TRBV28 CASSPPLTNTEAFF
TRBV5-1 CASSFPRGLSNEQFF
TRBV11-2 CASSPSFGGFDEQYF
TRBV4-1 CASQDRVGTEAFF
TRBV28 CASSQGGRRNTEAFF
TRBV20-1 CSARGGIGGAAEKLFF
TRBV20-1 CSARAGRTGGEAFF
TRBV14 CASSQDLGSSYNEQFF
TRBV20-1 CSANDRVRAYNEQFF
TRBV28 CASMEGWDEKLFF
TRBV18 CASAGQGETQYF
TRBV7-2 CASTPAGGTYNEQFF
TRBV9 CASSAGHHNEQFF
TRBV7-3 CASSLDRDSNEQFF
TRBV7-7 CASSASGTEYQETQYF
TRBV10-3 CAIRRDGRRDEQYF
TRBV9 CASSVDRDTQYF
TRBV5-6 CASSSRYRGRGITEAFF
TRBV7-2 CASSSPEGQETQYF
TRBV6-2/TRBV6-3 CASTIIYGYTF
TRBV12-3/TRBV12-4 CASREPGQGVYGYTF